This T cell receptor (beta chain) was identified during a study of blood T cell repertoires in COVID-19. One Seattle source followed patients from active infection through their disease course. There are 16 residues in the CDR3. V gave up 4 bases and J gave up 2 bases, with 15 bases separating them. Germline CDR1 and CDR2: SGHDT and YYEEEE. Produced via immunoSEQ multiplex PCR; TCRdb's table is partial and in-frame only. The sample shows roughly 190,000 clones, 81% of them seen only once. The clonotype comes from a woman between 35 and 50 years old with COVID-19, enrolled during active disease. Sequencing used peripheral blood. The chain has TRBV5-6 and TRBJ1-4; D perhaps matches TRBD1 (6 bases). CDR3 loop: CASSLEQGFTNEKLFF. The CDR3 DNA follows: TGTGCCAGCAGCCTTGAGCAGGGGTTTACTAATGAAAAACTGTTTTTT.